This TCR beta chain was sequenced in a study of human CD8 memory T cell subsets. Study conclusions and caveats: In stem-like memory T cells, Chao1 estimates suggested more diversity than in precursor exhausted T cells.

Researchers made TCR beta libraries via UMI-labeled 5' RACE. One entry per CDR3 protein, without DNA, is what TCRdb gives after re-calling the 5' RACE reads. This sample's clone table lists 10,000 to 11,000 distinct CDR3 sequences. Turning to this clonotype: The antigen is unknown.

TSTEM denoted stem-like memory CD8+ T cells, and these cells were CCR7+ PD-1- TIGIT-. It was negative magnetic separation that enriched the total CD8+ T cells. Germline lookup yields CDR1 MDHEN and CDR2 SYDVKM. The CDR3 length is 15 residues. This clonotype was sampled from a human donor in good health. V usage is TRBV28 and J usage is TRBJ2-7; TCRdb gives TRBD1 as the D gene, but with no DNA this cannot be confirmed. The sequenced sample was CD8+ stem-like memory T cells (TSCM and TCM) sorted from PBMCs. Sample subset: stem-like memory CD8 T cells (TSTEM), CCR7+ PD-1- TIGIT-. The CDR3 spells CASSGTRDSSYEQYF.